These 21 T cell receptor beta chains originate from one sample sequenced in a study of T cells in Graves' hyperthyroidism and ophthalmopathy. Regions amplified from RNA transcripts were the TCR beta CDR3 regions. First-round RT-PCR with HTBI primers amplified the TCR CDR3 region. TCRdb re-called the multiplex PCR reads through MiXCR, storing one row per CDR3 protein. Of roughly 500,000 distinct CDR3 sequences in the sample, roughly 25% were seen once. Material for sequencing was blood. These receptors came from a woman in her thirties with Graves' ophthalmopathy.

The J gene is TRBJ2-7, the V gene TRBV18; D is ambiguous. Germline CDR1 KGHSH, CDR2 LQKENI. With 3 bases removed from V and 2 bases from J, the gap between germline ends came to 8 bases. The CDR3 runs 13 residues. CDR3 region: CASSPPDPYEQYF. Here the CDR3 DNA reads TGTGCCAGCTCACCTCCAGACCCCTACGAGCAGTACTTC.

This chain joins TRBV12-3 or TRBV12-4 and TRBJ1-2; D uncertain. V gave up 3 bases and J gave up 3 bases, with 8 bases separating them. This CDR3 is 13 amino acids long. This chain's CDR3 is CASSLISDYGYTF. The CDR3 DNA sequence: TGTGCCAGCAGTTTGATAAGTGACTATGGCTACACCTTC.

Many counts were recorded for this clonotype. The CDR3 is CSGGRQNYGYTF. CDR3 DNA sequence: TGCAGTGGGGGACGGCAAAACTATGGCTACACCTTC. The genes are TRBV20-1 and TRBJ1-2; D may be TRBD1 (5 bases). The length of the CDR3 is 12 residues. V was clipped by 7 bases and J by 2 bases, with 11 bases between them. Per germline, CDR1 DFQATT and CDR2 SNEGSKA (reference sequence).

In this sample, this clonotype turned up many times. V is TRBV15 and J is TRBJ2-7; 9 nucleotides agree with TRBD2. The ends lost 0 bases at V and 0 bases at J; junction bases unmatched: 3. Germline V lookup: CDR1 LNHNV, CDR2 YYDKDF (reference sequence). This CDR3 region has 16 residues. CDR3 sequence reads: CATSRDGLASSYEQYF. CDR3 DNA: TGTGCCACCAGCAGAGATGGACTAGCGAGCTCCTACGAGCAGTACTTC.

This clonotype was picked up a small number of times. The J gene is TRBJ1-5, the V gene TRBV6-2 or TRBV6-3, with D possibly being TRBD1 (6 bases). Germline values: CDR1 MNHEY, CDR2 SVGEGT. V lost 4 bases, J lost 7 bases, and 17 bases lay in between. This CDR3 has 15 residues. This chain's CDR3 is CASSSGAPRRQPQHF. The CDR3 nucleotides read TGTGCCAGCAGTTCAGGGGCCCCTAGACGACAGCCCCAGCATTTT.

This clonotype has just a few counts. One end of the junction fails to match germline, which may point to a read error. This sequence joins TRBV5-1 and TRBJ2-2, with D unclear. The CDR3 totals 16 residues. CDR1 and CDR2 from the germline V gene are SGHRS and YFSETQ. This chain's CDR3 is CTSSLRLRPDTGELFF. CDR3 nucleotide sequence: TGCACCAGCAGCTTGAGGCTCCGGCCAGACACCGGGGAGCTGTTTTTT.

The chain carries TRBV20-1 and TRBJ1-1; a possible D gene is TRBD1 (5 bases). The V end was cut by 6 bases, the J end by 0 bases, with 11 bases between. The CDR3 has 13 amino acids. CDR1 and CDR2 from the germline V gene are DFQATT and SNEGSKA (reference sequence). DNA for the CDR3: TGCAGTGCCCAACGGGACTTGAACACTGAAGCTTTCTTT. Translated: CSAQRDLNTEAFF.

This clonotype was recorded many times. The chain uses TRBV7-3 and TRBJ1-2; D not resolved. The CDR3 is 12 residues long. Looked up from germline, CDR1 is SGHTA and CDR2 is FQGTGA. V gave up 2 bases and J gave up 8 bases, with 9 bases separating them. In nucleotides, the CDR3 is TGTGCCAGCAGCTTAGTGGGAGGAGGCTACACCTTC. Its protein product is CASSLVGGGYTF.

The chain joins TRBV11-1 to TRBJ2-7; possible D gene TRBD1, 6 bases. Germline values: CDR1 SGHAT, CDR2 FQDESV (reference sequence). V lost 4 bases, J lost 2 bases, and 15 bases lay in between. The CDR3 sequence is 15 residues long. Here the CDR3 DNA reads TGTGCCAGCAGCTCCTTCTTGGACAGCACCTACGAGCAGTACTTC. Translated: CASSSFLDSTYEQYF.

This clonotype was picked up many times. The chain links TRBV10-3 to TRBJ1-1; D call uncertain. Deletions cut 5 bases from V and 4 bases from J, with 14 bases between. Germline values: CDR1 ENHRY, CDR2 SYGVKD. The CDR3 contains 14 residues. The CDR3 coding sequence is TGTGCCATCAGTCCCAGCGTGTCGGGCACTGAAGCTTTCTTT. It translates to CAISPSVSGTEAFF.

This clonotype was seen a few times. The gene calls are TRBV6-1 and TRBJ2-7, with TRBD1 matching over 11 bases. CDR3 size: 15 residues. In germline, CDR1 is MNHNS, CDR2 SASEGT. J was trimmed by 5 bases and V by 7 bases; bases with no gene match: 10. The CDR3 coding sequence is TGTGCCAGCACTGAGACCGGGACAGGGGGAGACGAGCAGTACTTC. This translates into CASTETGTGGDEQYF.

This clonotype was seen ten or more times. CDR3 sequence (DNA): TGTGCCAGCAGTCCGACTTTCGCAACCGGGGAGCTGTTTTTT. Its protein is CASSPTFATGELFF. This chain links TRBV7-3 with TRBJ2-2; D is ambiguous. The CDR3 is made up of 14 amino acids. Between the trimmed V and J ends, which lost 6 bases and 5 bases, there was a span of 13 bases. Germline CDR1 and CDR2: SGHTA and FQGTGA.

Ten or more counts support this clonotype. The V call is TRBV29-1, the J call TRBJ2-7, with D tentatively TRBD2 (6 bases). Germline CDR1 SQVTM, CDR2 ANQGSEA. CDR3 length equals 14 residues. The V gene lost 1 base and the J gene lost 3 bases, with 13 bases spanning the gap. The CDR3 loop reads CSVEASGVGYEQYF. CDR3 coding DNA: TGCAGCGTTGAAGCTTCGGGGGTGGGCTACGAGCAGTACTTC.

Many counts were recorded for this clonotype. V usage is TRBV13 and J usage is TRBJ1-3, with 10 bases identical to TRBD1. V lost 5 bases to trimming and J lost 0 bases; unmatched junction nucleotides: 4. Germline lookup yields CDR1 PRHDT and CDR2 FYEKMQ (reference sequence). CDR3 length equals 16 residues. Written as DNA, the CDR3 is TGTGCCAGCAGCCGGTGGGACAGGGGCTCTGGAAACACCATATATTTT. Encoded protein: CASSRWDRGSGNTIYF.

This chain joins TRBV10-3 and TRBJ1-2, with 7 bases aligning to TRBD1. Germline loops: CDR1 ENHRY, CDR2 SYGVKD. Germline trimming cut 4 bases from V and 2 bases from J; bases unmatched to any gene: 4. This CDR3 spans 14 amino acids. The DNA of the CDR3 is TGTGCCATCAGTGTAGCGGGACAGAACTATGGCTACACCTTC. Encoded protein: CAISVAGQNYGYTF.

In this sample, this clonotype turned up many times. The chain links TRBV4-2 to TRBJ2-7; 8 bases fit TRBD2. Germline CDR1 LGHNA, CDR2 YNFKEQ. This CDR3 region has 15 residues. Germline trimming cut 1 base from V and 2 bases from J; bases unmatched to any gene: 4. CDR3 loop: CASSQAPGGAYEQYF. CDR3 sequence (DNA): TGTGCCAGCAGCCAAGCTCCGGGGGGGGCCTACGAGCAGTACTTC.

This chain links TRBV19 with TRBJ1-2; D uncertain. Germline CDR1 and CDR2: LNHDA and SQIVND (reference sequence). This CDR3 has 16 residues. The V and J ends lost 3 bases and 0 bases respectively, with 14 bases between them. DNA for the CDR3: TGTGCCAGTAGTATCGCTCCAGGAGTTTCTAACTATGGCTACACCTTC. This encodes CASSIAPGVSNYGYTF.

The chain links TRBV19 to TRBJ1-5; tentative D call: TRBD1 (5 bases). This CDR3 has 15 amino acids. Trimming took 3 bases from V and 2 from J, leaving 11 bases between them. Germline CDR1 and CDR2: LNHDA and SQIVND (reference sequence). The chain's CDR3 is CASSIWGKGNQPQHF. For the CDR3, the DNA is TGTGCCAGTAGTATTTGGGGGAAGGGCAATCAGCCCCAGCATTTT. The full variable domain, its missing parts supplied by reference TRBV19 and TRBJ1-5, is DGGITQSPKYLFRKEGQNVTLSCEQNLNHDAMYWYRQDPGQGLRLIYYSQIVNDFQKGDIAEGYSVSREKKESFPLTVTSAQKNPTAFYLCASSIWGKGNQPQHFGDGTRLSIL.

This clonotype was observed a handful of times. The chain has TRBV12-3 or TRBV12-4 and TRBJ2-2; D may be TRBD1 (5 bases). This CDR3 has 15 residues. With 10 bases removed from V and 6 bases from J, the gap between germline ends came to 21 bases. The CDR3, as DNA: TGTGCCACCCTAAAGGACACCATTTACCCCGGGGAGCTGTTTTTT. Translating gives CATLKDTIYPGELFF.

This clonotype was counted a few times. This rearrangement joins TRBV27 to TRBJ1-6, with 7 bases identical to TRBD1. Germline loops: CDR1 MNHEY, CDR2 SMNVEV (reference sequence). Unmatched junction bases numbered 4, after V lost 2 bases and J lost 0 bases. The CDR3 contains 17 residues. This chain's CDR3 is CASSLRDSISYNSPLHF. In DNA, the CDR3 is TGTGCCAGCAGTTTACGGGACAGTATCTCCTATAATTCACCCCTCCACTTT.

At least ten counts were recorded for this clonotype. This rearrangement joins TRBV27 to TRBJ2-5; D may match TRBD1 or TRBD2 (5 bases each). CDR1 and CDR2 from the germline V gene are MNHEY and SMNVEV (reference sequence). The CDR3 covers 13 residues. Trimming removed 3 bases at V and 5 bases at J, with 10 bases between. The CDR3 region is CASSFTGRETQYF. The CDR3 DNA reads as TGTGCCAGCAGTTTCACGGGGCGCGAGACCCAGTACTTC.